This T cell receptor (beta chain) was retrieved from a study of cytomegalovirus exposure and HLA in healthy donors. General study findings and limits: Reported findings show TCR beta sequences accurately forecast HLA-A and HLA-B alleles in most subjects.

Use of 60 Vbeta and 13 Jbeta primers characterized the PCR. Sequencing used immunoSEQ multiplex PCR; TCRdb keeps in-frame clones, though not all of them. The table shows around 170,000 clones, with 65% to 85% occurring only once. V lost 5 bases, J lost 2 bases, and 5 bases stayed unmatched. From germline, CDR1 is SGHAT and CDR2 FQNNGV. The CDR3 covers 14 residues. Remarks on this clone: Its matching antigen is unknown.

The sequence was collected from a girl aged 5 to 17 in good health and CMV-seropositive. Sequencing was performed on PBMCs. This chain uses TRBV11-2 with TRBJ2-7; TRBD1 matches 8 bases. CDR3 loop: CASSKTGAPYEQYF. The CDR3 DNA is TGTGCCAGCAGCAAGACAGGGGCCCCCTACGAGCAGTACTTC.